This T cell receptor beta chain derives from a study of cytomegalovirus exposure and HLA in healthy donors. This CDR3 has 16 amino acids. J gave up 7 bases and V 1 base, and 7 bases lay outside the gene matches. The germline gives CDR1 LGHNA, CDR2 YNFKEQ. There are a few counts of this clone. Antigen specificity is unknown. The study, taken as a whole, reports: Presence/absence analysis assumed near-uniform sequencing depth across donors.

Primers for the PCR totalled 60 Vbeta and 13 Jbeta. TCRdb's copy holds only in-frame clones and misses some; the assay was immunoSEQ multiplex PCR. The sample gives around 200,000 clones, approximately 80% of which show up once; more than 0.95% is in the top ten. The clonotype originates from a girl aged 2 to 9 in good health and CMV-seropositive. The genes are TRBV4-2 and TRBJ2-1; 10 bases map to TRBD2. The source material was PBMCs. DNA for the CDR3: TGTGCCAGCAGCCAAGTTACTAGCGGGGCTCGAAATGAGCAGTTCTTC. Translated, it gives CASSQVTSGARNEQFF.